This TCR beta chain was sequenced during a study of T cell responses to AZD1222 COVID-19 vaccine. Findings and limits, study-wide: Targets within unmutated variant regions were reportedly found for nearly half of spike-specific TCRs.

V dropped 1 base and J dropped 3; count of bases not matched to a gene: 17. The length of the CDR3 is 20 residues. The germline CDR1 and CDR2 sequences are SGHVS and FNYEAQ. This clone showed up just a few times. Its antigen is as yet unknown. Profiled with immunoSEQ multiplex PCR; TCRdb holds only in-frame clones, not every one. The sample has some 170,000 clones, roughly nine tenths seen once. The source of this sequence is an adult in good health. The chain couples TRBV7-6 to TRBJ2-5; 10 bases line up with TRBD2. Sequences were derived from peripheral blood, sampled on day 0 of AZD1222 vaccination. The CDR3 here is CASSLEGGASGSHWKETQYF. In DNA form, the CDR3 reads TGTGCCAGCAGCTTAGAGGGGGGGGCTAGCGGGAGTCATTGGAAAGAGACCCAGTACTTC.